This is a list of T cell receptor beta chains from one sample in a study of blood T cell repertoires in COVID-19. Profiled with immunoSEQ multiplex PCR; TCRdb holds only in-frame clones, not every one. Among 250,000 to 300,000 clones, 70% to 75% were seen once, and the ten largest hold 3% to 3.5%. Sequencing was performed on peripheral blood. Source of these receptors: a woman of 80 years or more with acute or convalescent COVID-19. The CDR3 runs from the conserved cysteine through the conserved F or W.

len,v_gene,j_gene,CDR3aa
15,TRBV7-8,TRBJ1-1,CASRPPGGVFTEAFF
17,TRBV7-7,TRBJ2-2,CASSPGLAGGGTGELFF
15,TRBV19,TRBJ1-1,CASSIDTAMNTEAFF
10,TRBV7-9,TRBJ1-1,CASSGRGAFF
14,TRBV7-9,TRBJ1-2,CASSPPTEGDGYTF
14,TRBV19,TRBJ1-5,CASSIGWGDQPQHF
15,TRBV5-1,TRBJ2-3,CASSSTSGLTDTQYF
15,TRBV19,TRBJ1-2,CASSITQGSSYGYTF
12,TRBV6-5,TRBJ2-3,CACGRPGDTQYF
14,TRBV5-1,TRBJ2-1,CASSLGSSYNEQFF
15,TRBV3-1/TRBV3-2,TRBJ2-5,CASSFAGNSRETQYF
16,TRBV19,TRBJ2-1,CASSSPGTGTYNEQFF
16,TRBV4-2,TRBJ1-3,CASSLGGQGTGNTIYF
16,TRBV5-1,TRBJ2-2,CASSLGAGLNTGELFF
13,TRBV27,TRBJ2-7,CASRRDISYEQYF
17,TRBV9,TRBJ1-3,CASSVEPGHPPGNTIYF
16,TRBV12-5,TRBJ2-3,CASGGPTGFSTDTQYF
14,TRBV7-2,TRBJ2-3,CASSLAPGSPTQYF
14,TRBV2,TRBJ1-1,CASDGTGGITEAFF
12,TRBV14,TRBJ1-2,CASSQVAVEFTF
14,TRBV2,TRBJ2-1,CASRHRVKYNEQFF
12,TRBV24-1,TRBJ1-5,CATSAGGGPQHF
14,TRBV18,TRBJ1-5,CASSPGSGNQPQHF
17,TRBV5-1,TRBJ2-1,CASSWAGLAGVYNEQFF
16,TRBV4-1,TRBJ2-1,CASSQGLATRYNEQFF
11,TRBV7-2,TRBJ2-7,CASSPAYEQYF
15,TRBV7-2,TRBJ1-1,CASSPQGLQNTEAFF
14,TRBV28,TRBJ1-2,CASSLQAPRGGYTF
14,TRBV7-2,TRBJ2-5,CASSLGGQGETQYF
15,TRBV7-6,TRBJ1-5,CASSSDLDSNQPQHF
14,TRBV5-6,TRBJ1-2,CASSPGERPHGYTF
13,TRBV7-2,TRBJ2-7,CASSLMSLDEQYF
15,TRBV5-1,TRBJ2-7,CASSLQGASSYEQYF
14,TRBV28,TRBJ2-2,CASSTQGNTGELFF
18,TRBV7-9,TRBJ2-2,CASSYGPLAGVDTGELFF
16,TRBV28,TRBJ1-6,CASSFPTGSFGSPLHF
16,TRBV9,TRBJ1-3,CASSAQGAGSGNTIYF
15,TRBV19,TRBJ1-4,CASSDGDRVNEKLFF
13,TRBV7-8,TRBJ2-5,CASSLGQKETQYF
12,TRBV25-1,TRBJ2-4,CASSEGAHIQYF
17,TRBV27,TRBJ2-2,CASTLLLTGVNTGELFF
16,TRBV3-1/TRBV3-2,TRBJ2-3,CASSQDYLAGANTQYF
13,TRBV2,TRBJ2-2,CASSAGYTGELFF
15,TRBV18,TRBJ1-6,CASSPGDRGYSPLHF
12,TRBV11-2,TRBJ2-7,CASSRMGHEQYF
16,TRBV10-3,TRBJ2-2,CAISADPGQGVMELFF